The clone carrying this T cell receptor (beta chain) was seen a single time. The target antigen is unknown. This record belongs to a study of CD8 T cells in Susac syndrome. Study results and caveats: It was acknowledged in the study that the number of individuals who were included in its TCR sequencing and HLA analysis was relatively small.

The multiple sclerosis control cohort comprised treatment-naive individuals presenting with stable or active relapsing-remitting disease. The CDR3 is made up of 13 amino acids. The V end was cut by 1 base, the J end by 0 bases, with 5 bases between. Germline-derived CDR1 and CDR2 are SQVTM and ANQGSEA. An input of roughly 0.5 to 1 ug of RNA was subjected to reverse transcription using random hexamers. Multiplex immunoSEQ PCR targeted 54 Vbeta and 13 Jbeta TCR beta segments. TCRdb recomputed calls from the immunoSEQ multiplex PCR reads with MiXCR, one row per CDR3 protein. The data show 69,000 or so distinct CDR3 sequences, with around 95% seen just once and around 0.6% held by the top ten.

Sequenced sample: CD8+ T cells from PBMCs. The rearrangement links TRBV29-1 to TRBJ2-3; D not certain. This receptor was identified in a human donor with multiple sclerosis. CDR3 region: CSVEGGSTDTQYF. The CDR3 region has the DNA TGCAGCGTTGAAGGGGGTAGCACAGATACGCAGTATTTT.